This T cell receptor (beta chain) was observed in a study of T cell responses to AZD1222 COVID-19 vaccine. Clones were sequenced by immunoSEQ multiplex PCR, and TCRdb holds only the in-frame ones, with some missing. This table holds under 200,000 clones, around nine tenths found once. Study-wide findings and caveats: Donors were largely white British and mainly female; clonal diversity was possibly underestimated. The repertoires were collected only after the peak T cell response.

CDR1 and CDR2 from the germline V gene are SNHLY and FYNNEI. The CDR3 consists of 14 residues. Trimming took 6 bases from V and 5 from J, leaving 16 bases between them. Of note for this clone: Its antigen is undetermined. Other DNA sequences in this specimen translate into the identical CDR3.

This clonotype originated in an adult who received the AZD1222 COVID-19 vaccine. The chain employs TRBV2 and TRBJ1-2; D gene uncertain. Here the sequenced sample was peripheral blood, taken 28 days after the second AZD1222 dose. CDR3 protein: CASSQKGRVYGYTF. The DNA of the CDR3 is TGTGCCAGCAGCCAAAAGGGCCGTGTTTATGGCTACACCTTC.